In this sample, the clone carrying this T cell receptor (beta chain) turned up a few times. A sample-barcoded 5' primer and a J-beta primer mix were used in a second PCR of about 7 to 12 cycles. TCRdb analysed the 5' RACE reads with MiXCR anew, one entry per CDR3 protein. The sample lists around 1,500,000 distinct CDR3 sequences; 25% to 30% were seen once. The sample originates from a study of blood T cells in healthy people across ages. Drawn from each donor were approximately 9.2 milliliters of peripheral blood. V lost 0 bases to trimming and J lost 5 bases; unmatched junction nucleotides: 6. Germline-derived CDR1 and CDR2 are GTSNPN and SVGIG (reference sequence). CDR3 length: 14 amino acids.

Sequenced input: blood. The clonotype comes from a woman aged 25 to 45 in good health. V gene TRBV30 combines with J gene TRBJ1-2, with 7 bases identical to TRBD1. CDR3 DNA: TGTGCCTGGAGTGTTGGCAGGGGGTCTTATGGCTACACCTTC. Protein: CAWSVGRGSYGYTF.